Sequencing of this T cell receptor (gamma chain) was carried out in a study of Vδ1+ human thymocytes. The study, taken as a whole, reports: Highly polyclonal TRG and TRD repertoires with Gaussian CDR3 length distributions appeared in thymus. Bulk data may be misread because of unexpected Vdelta2 sequences.

The CDR3 is 14 amino acids. Germline trimming cut 4 bases from V and 4 bases from J; bases unmatched to any gene: 10. Looked up from germline, CDR1 is VTNTFY and CDR2 is YDVSTARD (reference sequence). This clone was found a few times. Its matching antigen is unknown. Purity of the sorted Vdelta1+ thymocytes ranged from 98% to 99.6%. Extracted RNA was reverse transcribed into cDNA. Multiplex PCR used pooled V-gene forward primers and a constant-region reverse primer to amplify CDR3s. TCRdb reran clone calling via CATT on the multiplex PCR reads. The sample consists of 6,000 to 7,000 gamma-chain clones, 42% of them appearing once.

The clonotype was recovered from a boy younger than two who had congenital heart surgery. V usage is TRGV3 and J usage is TRGJ1 or TRGJ2. Sequencing was carried out using Vdelta1+ gamma-delta thymocytes from the thymus. The subset here: FACS-sorted CD3+ TCRalphabeta- TCRVdelta1+ TCRVdelta2- thymocytes. The CDR3 DNA reads as TGTGCCACCTGGGAACCGGGGGGGTATTATAAGAAACTCTTT. This translates into CATWEPGGYYKKLF.